These 20 T cell receptor beta chains share one sample of origin, sequenced in a study of T cells in Graves' hyperthyroidism and ophthalmopathy (dated by TCRdb to between 2019 and 2020). To prepare the library, multiplex PCR was applied. Sequencing was performed on an Illumina HiSeq 2000. The TCR beta CDR3 regions were amplified from RNA transcripts. The first round of RT-PCR for the TCR CDR3 was performed with the HTBI primer set and the Qiagen OneStep RT-PCR kit. In TCRdb, the public reads were trimmed at Q25 with fastp and aligned with MiXCR, with productive beta chains retained. When rows share a CDR3 protein, they turn into one entry using the most common DNA and genes. Present in this sample are roughly 350,000 distinct CDR3 sequences, roughly 14% of which were seen just once. 20% to 25% of the sample goes to the ten largest clones. The sample taken for sequencing was blood. These receptors all come from a woman in her twenties or thirties with Graves' hyperthyroidism.

The rearrangement joins TRBV5-1 to TRBJ1-4; tentative D call: TRBD1 (6 bases). The germline V gene encodes CDR1 SGHRS and CDR2 YFSETQ. Trimming cost V 0 bases and J 0 bases, with 21 bases left between them. The CDR3 consists of 20 residues. CDR3 bases: TGCGCCAGCAGCTTGGCCCTCACAGGGCCGGAGTACGCAACTAATGAAAAACTGTTTTTT. Amino acids: CASSLALTGPEYATNEKLFF.

The chain recombines TRBV19 with TRBJ2-1; D remains unclear. The germline V and J ends were trimmed by 4 bases and 0 bases, with 13 bases remaining between them. This CDR3 comprises 16 residues. CDR1 LNHDA and CDR2 SQIVND come from the germline V gene (reference sequence). The CDR3 DNA follows: TGTGCCAGTAGTACCCACAGTCAAAGCTCCTACAATGAGCAGTTCTTC. This codes for CASSTHSQSSYNEQFF.

V gene TRBV30 combines with J gene TRBJ2-2, with 7 bases that match TRBD1. Trimming cost V 7 bases and J 0 bases; bases outside gene matches: 17. Germline V gene lookup returns CDR1 GTSNPN and CDR2 SVGIG (reference sequence). The CDR3 totals 18 residues. CDR3 region: CALNGGRGRLANTGELFF. Here the CDR3 DNA reads TGTGCCTTGAACGGTGGTAGGGGGCGGCTGGCGAACACCGGGGAGCTGTTTTTT.

At least ten counts were recorded for this clonotype. The rearrangement uses TRBV12-3 or TRBV12-4 and TRBJ2-7; TRBD1 agrees at 9 bases. The CDR3 has 14 amino acids. Unmatched junction bases numbered 6, after V lost 4 bases and J lost 5 bases. This CDR3 reads CASSYWTGADEQYF. In DNA form, the CDR3 reads TGTGCCAGCAGTTACTGGACAGGGGCGGACGAGCAGTACTTC.

The chain uses TRBV2 and TRBJ2-6, with TRBD1 matching 7 bases. The CDR3 sequence is 22 residues long. The V gene's germline CDR1 is SNHLY and CDR2 FYNNEI. The V and J ends lost 7 bases and 0 bases, in that order; junction bases with no gene match: 24. CDR3 loop: CASTESSNSPGTENSGANVLTF. The CDR3 bases are TGTGCCAGCACAGAGAGCTCAAACAGTCCAGGGACAGAGAACTCTGGGGCCAACGTCCTGACTTTC.

In this sample, this clonotype turned up many times. The chain has TRBV30 and TRBJ1-2; possibly TRBD1 for D (5 bases). V lost 8 bases, J lost 4 bases, and 17 bases lay in between. CDR1 and CDR2 (germline): GTSNPN, SVGIG (reference sequence). The CDR3 length is 13 residues. The CDR3: CAVLGGGPYGYTF. CDR3 bases: TGTGCCGTACTGGGGGGAGGTCCCTATGGCTACACCTTC.

This chain joins TRBV30 and TRBJ1-3; D is unresolved. In germline, CDR1 is GTSNPN, CDR2 SVGIG (reference sequence). The CDR3 loop spans 12 amino acids. Trimming shortened V by 3 bases and J by 4 bases, and 7 bases separated the two germline ends. This chain's CDR3 is CAWRGGGNTIYF. In nucleotides, the CDR3 is TGTGCCTGGAGAGGAGGCGGAAACACCATATATTTT.

To note about this clonotype: With a much larger clone just one base away, this may be a read error. This rearrangement joins TRBV11-2 to TRBJ2-1; TRBD2 matches at 10 bases. The CDR3 length is 13 residues. The V gene's germline CDR1 is SGHAT and CDR2 FQNNGV. The CDR3 DNA follows: TGTGCCAGCAGTCGGACTAGCGGTAATGAGCAGCTCTTC. It specifies CASSRTSGNEQLF.

This clonotype was seen a few times. This chain links TRBV5-5 with TRBJ1-1; D possibly corresponds to TRBD1 (6 bases). The CDR3 loop spans 17 amino acids. The germline V gene has CDR1 SGHKS and CDR2 YYEKEE (reference sequence). V was clipped by 0 bases and J by 1 base, with 16 bases between them. In nucleotides, the CDR3 is TGTGCCAGCAGCTTGGTGTTCGGGGGCGCCGGGAACACTGAAGCTTTCTTT. Amino acids: CASSLVFGGAGNTEAFF.

This clonotype was picked up many times. The rearrangement uses TRBV12-3 or TRBV12-4 and TRBJ2-1; the match to TRBD1 covers 8 bases. J lost 5 bases, V lost 6 bases, and 6 bases had no gene match. CDR3 length equals 14 residues. The CDR3 DNA reads TGTGCCAGCAGACCGACAGGGGCAAACAATGAGCAGTTCTTC. It is translated as CASRPTGANNEQFF.

In this sample, this clonotype turned up many times. The chain uses TRBV2 and TRBJ1-3; D unresolved. V shed 3 bases and J shed 4 bases, with 10 bases lying between them. Germline CDR1 reads SNHLY; CDR2 reads FYNNEI. The CDR3 spans 14 residues. CDR3 bases: TGTGCCAGCAGTGACGCGGTTCCGGGAAACACCATATATTTT. Protein product: CASSDAVPGNTIYF.

This clonotype was observed many times. The chain uses TRBV6-1 and TRBJ2-1; D possibly corresponds to TRBD2 (6 bases). V lost 4 bases, J lost 0 bases, and 10 bases lay in between. Germline V gene lookup returns CDR1 MNHNS and CDR2 SASEGT. The CDR3 contains 15 residues. The CDR3 is CASSASGGSYNEQFF. As DNA, the CDR3 is TGTGCCAGCAGTGCTTCCGGGGGCTCCTACAATGAGCAGTTCTTC.

This chain links TRBV2 with TRBJ2-1, with TRBD1 identical over 9 bases. Germline lookup yields CDR1 SNHLY and CDR2 FYNNEI. The V and J ends lost 1 base and 8 bases, in that order; junction bases with no gene match: 12. CDR3 size: 17 residues. The CDR3 region has the DNA TGTGCCAGCAGTGAAGGGGAACCGGGACAGGGTTTGGATGAGCAGTTCTTC. Protein product: CASSEGEPGQGLDEQFF. Looking up the rest from reference TRBV2 and TRBJ2-1 gives the full variable domain: EPEVTQTPSHQVTQMGQEVILRCVPISNHLYFYWYRQILGQKVEFLVSFYNNEISEKSEIFDDQFSVERPDGSNFTLKIRSTKLEDSAMYFCASSEGEPGQGLDEQFFGPGTRLTVL.

In this sample, this clonotype turned up many times. This chain links TRBV28 with TRBJ1-2, with 9 nucleotides matching TRBD1. The CDR3 runs to 16 residues. Trimming at V came to 6 bases and at J to 5 bases, leaving 13 bases not matched to a gene. The germline CDR1 and CDR2 sequences are MDHEN and SYDVKM. The CDR3 nucleotides read TGTGCCAGCAGGAAGCGCCGGGACAGGGAAGGTTATGGCTACACCTTC. Its translation: CASRKRRDREGYGYTF.

The gene calls are TRBV6-1 and TRBJ2-6; unclear D gene. The CDR3 totals 15 residues. The germline V gene encodes CDR1 MNHNS and CDR2 SASEGT. V lost 7 bases to trimming and J lost 1 base, with 11 bases between them. CDR3 loop: CASTPDWSGANVLTF. In DNA form, the CDR3 reads TGTGCCAGCACTCCAGATTGGTCTGGGGCCAACGTCCTGACTTTC.

The sample holds a few counts of this clonotype. The chain combines TRBV6-2 or TRBV6-3 with TRBJ2-3; the match to TRBD1 covers 8 bases. Looked up from germline, CDR1 is MNHEY and CDR2 is SVGEGT. V dropped 2 bases and J dropped 4; count of bases not matched to a gene: 14. The CDR3 sequence is 18 residues long. As DNA, the CDR3 is TGTGCCAGCAGTTACCCTATCCAGGGGGCAGGGGCCTCAGATACGCAGTATTTT. Translating it yields CASSYPIQGAGASDTQYF.

This clonotype was seen a few times. This chain connects TRBV12-3 or TRBV12-4 to TRBJ2-5, with D possibly matching TRBD1 (6 bases). The CDR3 runs to 13 residues. Trimming took 7 bases from V and 5 from J, leaving 14 bases between them. The CDR3 nucleotides are TGTGCCAGCAACCAGGGGTCGAGGGAGACCCAGTACTTC. It translates to CASNQGSRETQYF.

The chain has TRBV24-1 and TRBJ1-1; TRBD1 matches 9 bases. This CDR3 spans 16 amino acids. J gave up 5 bases and V 0 bases, and 6 bases lay outside the gene matches. Germline CDR1 and CDR2: KGHDR and SFDVKD. CDR3 protein: CATSDLQTGGATEAFF. Written as DNA, the CDR3 is TGTGCCACCAGTGATTTGCAAACAGGGGGCGCGACTGAAGCTTTCTTT.

The sample holds a few counts of this clonotype. The genes are TRBV19 and TRBJ2-5, with 8 bases matching TRBD1. V lost 6 bases to trimming and J lost 4 bases; unmatched junction nucleotides: 16. Germline V lookup: CDR1 LNHDA, CDR2 SQIVND (reference sequence). The CDR3 has 17 amino acids. The CDR3 nucleotides are TGTGCCAGTAGCAGGGACAGGAGAAATGGGGTCCCAGAGACCCAGTACTTC. It codes for CASSRDRRNGVPETQYF.

This clonotype was detected only a few times. This chain connects TRBV12-3 or TRBV12-4 to TRBJ2-7; D possibly corresponds to TRBD2 (6 bases). The CDR3 loop spans 14 amino acids. Trimming cost V 7 bases and J 3 bases, with 16 bases left between them. CDR3 nucleotides: TGTGCCAGCAAATTGGGACGGCGGGACTACGAGCAGTACTTC. It specifies CASKLGRRDYEQYF.